This TCR beta chain comes out of a study of T cell responses to AZD1222 COVID-19 vaccine. Points from the study as a whole: There were repertoire samples only from the period after the peak T cell response. Two AZD1222 administrations were followed by greater Spike-specific TCR breadth and depth. Females outnumbered males among donors, who were mostly white British; clonal diversity was possibly underestimated.

Turning to this clone: Its antigen is undetermined.

The V end lost 0 bases, the J end lost 7 bases, and 18 bases lay between the germline ends. This CDR3 is 16 amino acids long. CDR1 and CDR2 from the germline V gene are MNHNS and SASEGT. The data were produced by immunoSEQ multiplex PCR, yet TCRdb's version contains in-frame clones alone and is incomplete. The table shows 150,000 to 160,000 clones, with 90% occurring only once. The sequences come from peripheral blood, collected 28 days after the second AZD1222 dose. The V gene is TRBV6-1, the J gene TRBJ1-2, with D possibly matching TRBD1 (6 bases). This receptor was identified in an adult who received the AZD1222 COVID-19 vaccine. The CDR3 nucleotides are TGTGCCAGCAGTGAAGCGCAGGGGACAATGGGTCGTGGCTACACCTTC. Protein sequence: CASSEAQGTMGRGYTF.